These 24 T cell receptor beta chains were sequenced from one sample in a study of human T cells and chemical hapten exposure. TCRdb processed the RACE reads anew with MiXCR; each CDR3 protein has one entry. The table has approximately 80,000 distinct CDR3 sequences, more than 8.5% seen once. Time point denoted: patch test 2, 6 weeks after DPC sensitization. Treatment meaning: therapeutic diphenylcyclopropenone sensitization with weekly scalp DPC. The source material was whole blood, sampled in connection with sensitization to the hapten diphenylcyclopropenone (DPC). Source of these receptors: a woman in her thirties with alopecia areata. Some clones in this sample may be carry-over from other donors' samples.

The chain joins TRBV6-1 to TRBJ1-2; 7 bases map to TRBD1. Germline V lookup: CDR1 MNHNS, CDR2 SASEGT. The CDR3 runs to 13 residues. V was pared by 7 bases and J by 4 bases, with 6 bases of the junction left unmatched. CDR3 nucleotide sequence: TGTGCCAGCAAGAGACAGGGAACCTATGGCTACACCTTC. Amino acid sequence: CASKRQGTYGYTF.

This clonotype was counted at least ten times. The chain recombines TRBV30 with TRBJ2-3, with no clear D. The CDR3 is 14 residues long. CDR1 is GTSNPN and CDR2 is SVGIG in the germline V gene (reference sequence). Trimming took 5 bases from V and 5 from J, leaving 17 bases between them. DNA of the CDR3: TGTGCCTGGGACCCTGGACCAGTCGTAGATACGCAGTATTTT. It translates to CAWDPGPVVDTQYF. Drawing the rest from reference TRBV30 and TRBJ2-3, the complete variable domain is SQTIHQWPATLVQPVGSPLSLECTVEGTSNPNLYWYRQAAGRGLQLLFYSVGIGQISSEVPQNLSASRPQDRQFILSSKKLLLSDSGFYLCAWDPGPVVDTQYFGPGTRLTVL.

The rearrangement uses TRBV4-3 and TRBJ1-6; 9 bases agree with TRBD1. CDR1 LGHNA and CDR2 YSLEER come from the germline V gene. The CDR3 loop spans 14 amino acids. J lost 8 bases, V lost 1 base, and 0 bases had no gene match. CDR3 protein: CASSQGQGDSPLHF. CDR3 DNA: TGCGCCAGCAGCCAAGGACAGGGGGATTCACCCCTCCACTTT.

This clonotype was found a few times. The rearrangement links TRBV7-2 to TRBJ2-6; D gene uncertain. CDR1 and CDR2 from the germline V gene are SGHTA and FQGNSA. V lost 2 bases and J lost 0, with 5 bases in between. This CDR3 has 15 amino acids. The chain's CDR3 is CASSLSVSGANVLTF. For the CDR3, the DNA is TGTGCCAGCAGCTTATCGGTCTCTGGGGCCAACGTCCTGACTTTC.

The sample holds many counts of this clonotype. The CDR3 sequence is CASSFRGNEAFF. CDR3 in DNA: TGTGCCAGCAGCTTCCGGGGTAACGAAGCTTTCTTT. This chain links TRBV7-2 with TRBJ1-1; D is undetermined. The CDR3 has 12 amino acids. Germline lookup yields CDR1 SGHTA and CDR2 FQGNSA. V lost 3 bases and J lost 8, with 10 bases in between. The full variable domain, completed using reference TRBV7-2 and TRBJ1-1, is GAGVSQSPSNKVTEKGKDVELRCDPISGHTALYWYRQSLGQGLEFLIYFQGNSAPDKSGLPSDRFSAERTGGSVSTLTIQRTQQEDSAVYLCASSFRGNEAFFGQGTRLTVV.

This clonotype was counted at least ten times. The rearrangement joins TRBV20-1 to TRBJ2-3; 11 bases align to TRBD1. CDR1 is DFQATT and CDR2 is SNEGSKA in the germline V gene (reference sequence). The V segment lost 2 bases and the J segment 4 bases; nucleotides outside the gene matches: 5. The CDR3 covers 15 residues. CDR3 sequence: CSARTGTGGSDTQYF. DNA for the CDR3: TGCAGTGCTAGAACCGGGACAGGGGGATCAGATACGCAGTATTTT.

The chain employs TRBV6-6 and TRBJ2-1, with D maybe TRBD1 (6 bases). The CDR3 is 15 residues long. Germline lookup yields CDR1 MNHNY and CDR2 SVGAGI (reference sequence). Trimming pared 5 bases from V and 10 bases from J, leaving 21 bases between. CDR3 nucleotide sequence: TGTGCCAGCAGTGACAAGGCCTTGGGGGCTGTGGAGCAGTTCTTC. This gives the protein CASSDKALGAVEQFF.

This clonotype was recorded many times. This chain's CDR3 is CASSPVTEYDGYTF. The CDR3 coding sequence is TGTGCCAGCTCACCGGTGACAGAATACGATGGCTACACCTTC. V is TRBV18 and J is TRBJ1-2; TRBD1 might be the D (5 bases). Germline CDR1 and CDR2: KGHSH and LQKENI. V was cut by 3 bases and J by 6 bases, with 14 bases left in between. This CDR3 is 14 amino acids long.

This clonotype was seen a few times. The chain recombines TRBV4-3 with TRBJ2-3; 7 bases align to TRBD1. The CDR3 spans 15 residues. The V segment lost 4 bases and the J segment 2 bases; nucleotides outside the gene matches: 6. In germline, CDR1 is LGHNA, CDR2 YSLEER. CDR3 amino acids: CASSPRQGLTDTQYF. CDR3 sequence (DNA): TGCGCCAGCAGCCCAAGACAGGGCCTCACAGATACGCAGTATTTT.

This clonotype was counted only a few times. This chain joins TRBV28 and TRBJ2-7; D is unclear. CDR1 MDHEN and CDR2 SYDVKM come from the germline V gene. The CDR3 is 14 amino acids. V lost 3 bases to trimming and J lost 2 bases, with 11 bases between them. CDR3 residues: CASSFPGVPYEQYF. CDR3 nucleotide sequence: TGTGCCAGCAGTTTCCCTGGGGTCCCCTACGAGCAGTACTTC.

The chain is built from TRBV28 and TRBJ2-5, with D unresolved. Germline V gene sequence: CDR1 MDHEN, CDR2 SYDVKM. V was pared by 8 bases and J by 2 bases, with 6 bases between. The CDR3 totals 11 residues. The CDR3 nucleotides read TGTGCCAGCGGGTCTCAAGAGACCCAGTACTTC. Its translation is CASGSQETQYF.

The genes are TRBV5-6 and TRBJ2-1; no clear D gene. Germline lookup yields CDR1 SGHDT and CDR2 YYEEEE. V was trimmed by 3 bases and J by 6 bases, leaving 16 bases between them. This CDR3 spans 15 amino acids. CDR3 in DNA: TGTGCCAGCAGCTCGTCCTCCTTACCTATCAATGAGCAGTTCTTC. It yields the protein CASSSSSLPINEQFF.

At least ten counts were recorded for this clonotype. V usage is TRBV4-2 and J usage is TRBJ1-4; the match to TRBD1 covers 8 bases. This CDR3 comprises 16 residues. The V and J ends lost 2 bases and 8 bases, in that order; junction bases with no gene match: 10. Germline-derived CDR1 and CDR2 are LGHNA and YNFKEQ. The CDR3 nucleotides are TGTGCCAGCAGCCAACCGACCGGGACAGGAGGGGAAAAACTGTTTTTT. It codes for CASSQPTGTGGEKLFF.

This clonotype was detected many times. V is TRBV6-2 or TRBV6-3 and J is TRBJ1-1; 7 bases map to TRBD1. Trimming took 0 bases from V and 5 from J; bases not matched to a gene: 12. This CDR3 has 17 amino acids. Per the germline V gene, CDR1 is MNHEY and CDR2 is SVGEGT. The CDR3 region is CASSYSTFRGFRTEAFF. CDR3 coding DNA: TGTGCCAGCAGTTACTCGACTTTCAGGGGGTTCAGGACTGAAGCTTTCTTT.

This chain connects TRBV3-1 to TRBJ2-3; D is unclear. V lost 2 bases and J lost 3, with 3 bases in between. The CDR3 loop spans 12 amino acids. Germline V gives CDR1 LGHDT, CDR2 YNNKEL (reference sequence). CDR3 residues: CASSQWTDTQYF. Written as DNA, the CDR3 is TGTGCCAGCAGCCAATGGACAGATACGCAGTATTTT.

The chain links TRBV14 to TRBJ1-4; D not certain. The CDR3 extends over 15 amino acids. V was cut by 4 bases and J by 4 bases, with 13 bases left in between. Per the germline V gene, CDR1 is SGHDN and CDR2 is FVKESK. In DNA, the CDR3 is TGTGCCAGCAGCCGCCTTACCGGACGTAATGAAAAACTGTTTTTT. Its protein product is CASSRLTGRNEKLFF.

A few counts support this clonotype. The chain links TRBV11-1 to TRBJ2-1; D is unresolved. The CDR3 length is 13 residues. The germline gives CDR1 SGHAT, CDR2 FQDESV (reference sequence). The V gene lost 1 base and the J gene lost 7 bases, with 8 bases spanning the gap. CDR3 sequence: CASSLGLANEQFF. The CDR3 DNA follows: TGTGCCAGCAGCTTAGGACTTGCTAATGAGCAGTTCTTC.

The sample holds a few counts of this clonotype. V is TRBV25-1 and J is TRBJ2-5, with D perhaps TRBD1 (6 bases). The CDR3 has 13 residues. Between the trimmed V and J ends, which lost 5 bases and 1 base, there was a span of 8 bases. The V gene's germline CDR1 is MGHDK and CDR2 SYGVNS. This CDR3 is CASSPDSQETQYF. The CDR3 bases are TGTGCCAGCAGTCCGGACAGCCAAGAGACCCAGTACTTC.

This clonotype was counted a few times. The genes are TRBV5-1 and TRBJ1-5; D not certain. Trimming left V 4 bases short and J 3 bases short, with 8 bases between. The CDR3 has 13 amino acids. CDR1 is SGHRS and CDR2 is YFSETQ in the germline V gene. The CDR3 loop reads CASSGGDNQPQHF. In DNA form, the CDR3 reads TGCGCCAGCAGCGGCGGGGACAATCAGCCCCAGCATTTT.

This clonotype was seen ten or more times. The chain links TRBV28 to TRBJ1-5, with D possibly being TRBD1 (6 bases). Germline CDR1 and CDR2: MDHEN and SYDVKM. V lost 2 bases and J 2 bases, leaving 10 bases between the germline ends. There are 15 residues in the CDR3. CDR3 sequence reads: CASSLGGGRNQPQHF. CDR3 in DNA: TGTGCCAGCAGTTTAGGAGGGGGACGCAATCAGCCCCAGCATTTT.

The chain links TRBV11-1 to TRBJ2-2, with D possibly matching TRBD2 (6 bases). The CDR3 has 16 amino acids. V was clipped by 0 bases and J by 4 bases, with 12 bases between them. The germline CDR1 and CDR2 sequences are SGHAT and FQDESV (reference sequence). The CDR3 protein is CASSLASGAGTGELFF. In DNA, the CDR3 is TGTGCCAGCAGCTTAGCGTCGGGAGCGGGCACCGGGGAGCTGTTTTTT.

This clonotype has just a few counts. V usage is TRBV15 and J usage is TRBJ2-6; D is possibly TRBD2 (6 bases). V lost 0 bases to trimming and J lost 2 bases, with 8 bases between them. Germline CDR1 LNHNV, CDR2 YYDKDF (reference sequence). The CDR3 extends over 16 amino acids. CDR3 sequence (DNA): TGTGCCACCAGCAGAGATTCGGGGGCTGGGGCCAACGTCCTGACTTTC. Translation: CATSRDSGAGANVLTF.

This clonotype was detected ten times or more. This chain connects TRBV5-1 to TRBJ1-1; D unclear. This CDR3 spans 12 amino acids. The V end was cut by 7 bases, the J end by 7 bases, with 14 bases between. CDR1 and CDR2 (germline): SGHRS, YFSETQ. The CDR3 is CASGFTSNEAFF. The CDR3 region has the DNA TGCGCCAGCGGATTTACATCTAATGAAGCTTTCTTT.

This clonotype was detected ten times or more. The chain employs TRBV13 and TRBJ2-3, with 9 bases aligning to TRBD2. This CDR3 has 15 residues. Germline lookup yields CDR1 PRHDT and CDR2 FYEKMQ (reference sequence). V was pared by 8 bases and J by 1 base, with 7 bases of the junction left unmatched. The CDR3 region has the DNA TGTGCCAGCCGTCAAGCGGGGGGCCGCACAGATACGCAGTATTTT. Protein product: CASRQAGGRTDTQYF.